Shown below are 21 T cell receptor beta chains from a single sample sequenced in a study of T-cell memory formation after mild COVID-19 (dated by TCRdb to the early 2020s). Preparation of the library involved 5' RACE. This sample was sequenced with an Illumina NovaSeq 6000. Clones were called with MiXCR by TCRdb after fastp trimmed the public reads at Q25, and only in-frame beta chains were retained. Merged by CDR3 protein, the rows form single entries marked with the most common genes and DNA. The table for this sample lists hundreds of thousands of distinct CDR3 sequences; roughly 21% of them were counted only once. The top ten clones comprise around 9.2% of the sample. The sample consisted of PBMCs or a T cell subset sorted from them (not recorded which). These receptors were collected from an adult woman who had mild COVID-19 (a few samples of this study predate the infection). The sample titles of this study are shuffled in the database, so cell type and time point are left out; the donor was told from shared clones.

The chain links TRBV5-1 to TRBJ1-2; 8 bases align to TRBD1. In germline, CDR1 is SGHRS, CDR2 YFSETQ. V was pared by 7 bases and J by 5 bases, with 13 bases of the junction left unmatched. The CDR3 runs to 15 residues. CDR3 DNA: TGCGCCAGCTCCATACAGGGGGAGTTTGGTTATGGCTACACCTTC. Protein: CASSIQGEFGYGYTF. Complete variable domain (other parts from reference TRBV5-1 and TRBJ1-2): KAGVTQTPRYLIKTRGQQVTLSCSPISGHRSVSWYQQTPGQGLQFLFEYFSETQRNKGNFPGRFSGRQFSNSRSEMNVSTLELGDSALYLCASSIQGEFGYGYTFGSGTRLTVV.

The chain links TRBV15 to TRBJ2-5; 8 bases line up with TRBD1. CDR1 and CDR2 from the germline V gene are LNHNV and YYDKDF (reference sequence). Trimming removed 5 bases from V and 4 bases from J; junction bases left unmatched: 3. CDR3 size: 13 residues. CDR3 sequence reads: CATSSDRAETQYF. Here the CDR3 DNA reads TGTGCCACCAGCTCGGACAGGGCAGAGACCCAGTACTTC. Together with reference TRBV15 and TRBJ2-5, the CDR3 gives the full variable domain: DAMVIQNPRYQVTQFGKPVTLSCSQTLNHNVMYWYQQKSSQAPKLLFHYYDKDFNNEADTPDNFQSRRPNTSFCFLDIRSPGLGDTAMYLCATSSDRAETQYFGPGTRLLVL.

The table lists this clonotype with a few counts. The chain uses TRBV6-2 or TRBV6-3 and TRBJ2-1; D gene uncertain. The CDR3 has 17 residues. With 5 bases removed from V and 5 bases from J, the gap between germline ends came to 22 bases. Germline CDR1 and CDR2: MNHEY and SVGEGT. In DNA, the CDR3 is TGTGCCAGCAGTAGGCTTGGTGGTGGGATTCTTAACAATGAGCAGTTCTTC. It specifies CASSRLGGGILNNEQFF.

The table lists this clonotype with a few counts. The chain uses TRBV3-1 and TRBJ1-2; 7 positions match TRBD1. This CDR3 contains 12 residues. Trimming cost V 4 bases and J 11 bases; bases outside gene matches: 7. Looked up from germline, CDR1 is LGHDT and CDR2 is YNNKEL (reference sequence). CDR3 residues: CASSRGQVLYTF. DNA of the CDR3: TGTGCCAGCAGCCGAGGACAGGTTCTGTACACCTTC.

The chain joins TRBV6-5 to TRBJ1-2; possible D gene TRBD1, 5 bases. The V gene's germline CDR1 is MNHEY and CDR2 SVGAGI. The CDR3 consists of 14 residues. The V end was cut by 6 bases, the J end by 3 bases, with 14 bases between. CDR3 sequence (DNA): TGTGCCAGCAGCCAGAGGGGCAGCTACTATGGCTACACCTTC. Residues: CASSQRGSYYGYTF.

The chain combines TRBV5-6 with TRBJ1-1; D call uncertain. Germline V gene sequence: CDR1 SGHDT, CDR2 YYEEEE. The V end lost 3 bases, the J end lost 1 base, and 13 bases lay between the germline ends. This CDR3 is built from 15 residues. This CDR3 is CASSSGPKKNTEAFF. The CDR3 DNA reads TGTGCCAGCAGCTCCGGACCGAAAAAGAACACTGAAGCTTTCTTT.

The rearrangement joins TRBV9 to TRBJ2-5; 11 nucleotides match TRBD2. Per the germline V gene, CDR1 is SGDLS and CDR2 is YYNGEE. Trimming removed 0 bases from V and 1 base from J; junction bases left unmatched: 5. The CDR3 spans 17 residues. CDR3 sequence (DNA): TGTGCCAGCAGCGTAGGAGCTAGCGGGGGGCTCCAAGAGACCCAGTACTTC. It translates to CASSVGASGGLQETQYF.

This clonotype was recorded at least ten times. The chain employs TRBV7-8 and TRBJ2-3; D is ambiguous. There are 15 residues in the CDR3. Trimming pared 5 bases from V and 4 bases from J, leaving 16 bases between. The germline V gene encodes CDR1 SGHVS and CDR2 FQNEAQ. DNA of the CDR3: TGTGCCAGCAGCCCCCAGCCCCCGTACCCAGATACGCAGTATTTT. The encoded protein is CASSPQPPYPDTQYF.

There are a few counts of this clonotype. V gene TRBV20-1 combines with J gene TRBJ2-7; D tentatively fits TRBD1 or TRBD2 (5 bases each). Germline assignment: CDR1 DFQATT and CDR2 SNEGSKA (reference sequence). The CDR3 loop spans 14 amino acids. Trimming stripped 4 bases from V and 5 bases from J, with 18 bases between. The CDR3, as DNA: TGCAGTGCTAAGGGACGCCCTATGGCCCACGAGCAGTACTTC. Amino acids: CSAKGRPMAHEQYF.

The gene calls are TRBV24-1 and TRBJ2-2; D is undetermined. Germline V CDR1 and CDR2: KGHDR, SFDVKD. Trimming shortened V by 4 bases and J by 4 bases, and 12 bases separated the two germline ends. The CDR3 is 15 amino acids. The CDR3 here is CATSDHRSSTGELFF. DNA for the CDR3: TGTGCCACCAGTGACCATCGTTCTAGCACCGGGGAGCTGTTTTTT.

This clonotype was seen once. V is TRBV12-3 or TRBV12-4 and J is TRBJ2-1; 9 nucleotides agree with TRBD1. The CDR3 extends over 15 amino acids. V dropped 3 bases and J dropped 9; count of bases not matched to a gene: 9. In DNA, the CDR3 is TGTGCCAGCAGTTTGGTAGGGACAGGGAGGGGTGAGCAGTTCTTC. Translated: CASSLVGTGRGEQFF.

There are many counts of this clonotype. The chain is built from TRBV9 and TRBJ2-3; D uncertain. The germline V gene encodes CDR1 SGDLS and CDR2 YYNGEE. The CDR3 sequence is 15 residues long. V lost 4 bases and J 0 bases, leaving 12 bases between the germline ends. The CDR3 sequence is CASSLRWSSTDTQYF. The DNA for the CDR3 is TGTGCCAGCAGCTTACGATGGTCTAGCACAGATACGCAGTATTTT.

This clonotype was recorded at least ten times. The chain employs TRBV9 and TRBJ1-6, with 7 bases that match TRBD1. The J segment lost 5 bases and the V segment lost 4 bases, leaving 6 bases of the junction unmatched. The germline V gene encodes CDR1 SGDLS and CDR2 YYNGEE. The CDR3 covers 15 residues. CDR3 in amino acids: CASSPRTGDNSPLHF. In DNA, the CDR3 is TGTGCCAGCAGCCCCCGGACAGGCGATAATTCACCCCTCCACTTT. Based on the CDR3 plus reference TRBV9 and TRBJ1-6, the full variable domain is DSGVTQTPKHLITATGQRVTLRCSPRSGDLSVYWYQQSLDQGLQFLIQYYNGEERAKGNILERFSAQQFPDLHSELNLSSLELGDSALYFCASSPRTGDNSPLHFGNGTRLTVT.

This clonotype was seen repeatedly, ten times or more. This chain uses TRBV7-2 with TRBJ2-2; maybe TRBD2 (6 bases). The CDR3 covers 14 residues. V was pared by 3 bases and J by 2 bases, with 7 bases between. Germline loops: CDR1 SGHTA, CDR2 FQGNSA. The CDR3 loop reads CASSFGGNTGELFF. The DNA for the CDR3 is TGTGCCAGCAGCTTCGGGGGAAACACCGGGGAGCTGTTTTTT.

CDR3 DNA: TGTGCCAGCAGCTTAGAACAGGACTATGGCTACACCTTC. This gives the protein CASSLEQDYGYTF. The chain joins TRBV13 to TRBJ1-2; tentative D call: TRBD1 (5 bases). Germline CDR1 PRHDT, CDR2 FYEKMQ (reference sequence). The CDR3 spans 13 residues. Trimming removed 1 base at V and 3 bases at J, with 6 bases between. The full variable domain, with the rest looked up from reference TRBV13 and TRBJ1-2, is AAGVIQSPRHLIKEKRETATLKCYPIPRHDTVYWYQQGPGQDPQFLISFYEKMQSDKGSIPDRFSAQQFSDYHSELNMSSLELGDSALYFCASSLEQDYGYTFGSGTRLTVV.

This clonotype has more than one count but fewer than ten. The rearrangement links TRBV2 to TRBJ2-2, with 9 bases aligning to TRBD1. With V trimmed by 9 bases and J by 2 bases, 4 bases remained unmatched. The CDR3 has 14 residues. CDR1 is SNHLY and CDR2 is FYNNEI in the germline V gene. The CDR3 DNA is TGTGCCAGGGGGGACAGGGAAAACACCGGGGAGCTGTTTTTT. This codes for CARGDRENTGELFF.

The V and J genes are TRBV12-3 or TRBV12-4 and TRBJ1-2, with TRBD1 matching over 7 bases. The CDR3 extends over 16 amino acids. The V and J ends lost 3 bases and 1 base, in that order; junction bases with no gene match: 8. CDR3 nucleotides: TGTGCCAGCAGTTTGGGGGGACAGACCAGTAACTATGGCTACACCTTC. It is translated as CASSLGGQTSNYGYTF.

V and J are TRBV28 and TRBJ2-7; D gene ambiguous. CDR1 and CDR2 from the germline V gene are MDHEN and SYDVKM. V lost 7 bases to trimming and J lost 5 bases, with 6 bases between them. This CDR3 is built from 10 residues. The CDR3 DNA reads as TGTGCCAGCAAGTACCACGAGCAGTACTTC. Protein: CASKYHEQYF.

The chain links TRBV20-1 to TRBJ2-1; 16 nucleotides match TRBD2. This CDR3 contains 16 residues. J gave up 8 bases and V 6 bases, and 10 bases lay outside the gene matches. Germline V gives CDR1 DFQATT, CDR2 SNEGSKA (reference sequence). The DNA of the CDR3 is TGCAGTGCGCCGGGACTAGCGGGAGGGAAAGGGGATGAGCAGTTCTTC. Translation gives CSAPGLAGGKGDEQFF.

This rearrangement joins TRBV19 to TRBJ1-1; no firm D call. The V gene's germline CDR1 is LNHDA and CDR2 SQIVND (reference sequence). This CDR3 is built from 13 residues. Trimming left V 4 bases short and J 4 bases short, with 10 bases between. In DNA form, the CDR3 reads TGTGCCAGTAGTACCATTCCGGGCACTGAAGCTTTCTTT. Amino acids: CASSTIPGTEAFF.

This clonotype was recorded many times. This chain links TRBV2 with TRBJ2-3, with D possibly matching TRBD2 (7 bases). This CDR3 spans 15 amino acids. Germline loops: CDR1 SNHLY, CDR2 FYNNEI. Trimming shortened V by 2 bases and J by 5 bases, and 14 bases separated the two germline ends. In DNA form, the CDR3 reads TGTGCCAGCAGTGAACGGGGGGCCTCGGGAGATACGCAGTATTTT. Its translation is CASSERGASGDTQYF. Filled out from reference TRBV2 and TRBJ2-3, the complete variable domain reads EPEVTQTPSHQVTQMGQEVILRCVPISNHLYFYWYRQILGQKVEFLVSFYNNEISEKSEIFDDQFSVERPDGSNFTLKIRSTKLEDSAMYFCASSERGASGDTQYFGPGTRLTVL.